The T cell receptor (beta chain) under discussion was sequenced for a study of radiation and T cells in renal cell carcinoma. Study-wide points: From baseline, blood top tumor clonotypes peaked at 2 weeks post-radiation.

Documented time point: blood 2 weeks post-SBRT. The sample's treatment: 15 Gy SBRT to primary tumor, nephrectomy 4 weeks later. The patient's renal cell carcinoma had clear cell pathology. TCRdb's copy holds only in-frame clones and misses some; the assay was immunoSEQ multiplex PCR. The sample carries some 50,000 clones, 80% recorded once. This clone appeared a few times. Its antigen is not identified. The CDR3 runs to 15 residues. Trimming pared 8 bases from V and 8 bases from J, leaving 21 bases between. CDR1 SNHLY and CDR2 FYNNEI come from the germline V gene. This material consisted of blood, taken from a patient whose treatment included radiotherapy and nephrectomy. This sequence was found in a woman aged 65 to 85 with renal cell carcinoma. The V gene is TRBV2, the J gene TRBJ1-4; D remains ambiguous. CDR3 residues: CASEAGRRLSEKLFF. DNA of the CDR3: TGTGCCAGCGAGGCCGGACGCCGCCTTTCGGAAAAACTGTTTTTT.